Below, 3 T cell receptor beta chains from the same sample are listed, as sequenced in a study of shared T cell receptors in the human thymus. Produced via immunoSEQ multiplex PCR; TCRdb's table is partial and in-frame only. The sample yields fewer than 700,000 clones, approximately 90% seen once. These same data were also listed under a study on human thymus T cells.

The sequenced sample was thymocytes. These receptors were obtained from a boy in the first two years of life with a congenital heart defect.

This chain joins TRBV28 and TRBJ1-5; 7 bases fit TRBD1. J gave up 0 bases and V 5 bases, and 19 bases lay outside the gene matches. The V gene's germline CDR1 is MDHEN and CDR2 SYDVKM. The CDR3 has 20 residues. The CDR3 loop is CASSKKPGQKKGYSNQPQHF. The CDR3 DNA reads as TGTGCCAGCAGTAAAAAACCGGGACAGAAAAAAGGGTATAGCAATCAGCCCCAGCATTTT.

J is TRBJ2-2 and V is TRBV25-1; 7 bases map to TRBD2. CDR1 is MGHDK and CDR2 is SYGVNS in the germline V gene. CDR3 length equals 18 residues. V lost 2 bases and J lost 0; bases outside the gene matches: 9. CDR3 region: CASSEAPRGGTNTGELFF. The CDR3 bases are TGTGCCAGCAGTGAAGCCCCGCGGGGAGGGACGAACACCGGGGAGCTGTTTTTT.

The CDR3 DNA sequence: TGTGCCAGCAGACCCCATGCCCCACAGGGAAATGGCTACACCTTC. Translation gives CASRPHAPQGNGYTF. V gene TRBV28 combines with J gene TRBJ1-2; D possibly corresponds to TRBD1 (6 bases). The germline V gene has CDR1 MDHEN and CDR2 SYDVKM. V was cut by 6 bases and J by 6 bases, with 20 bases left in between. The CDR3 covers 15 residues.